This TCR beta chain was captured by sequencing in a study of blood T cell repertoires in COVID-19. Libraries were prepared by immunoSEQ multiplex PCR; TCRdb keeps only in-frame clonotypes and omits some of them. The sample includes roughly 330,000 clones, about 90% of them seen just once. This CDR3 has 19 amino acids. CDR1 and CDR2 (germline): SGHRS, YFSETQ. The germline V and J ends were trimmed by 0 bases and 0 bases, with 19 bases remaining between them. Sample: PBMCs or T cells enriched from blood (not recorded which). The clonotype comes from a woman aged 30 to 39 who had recovered from COVID-19. The V gene is TRBV5-1, the J gene TRBJ2-1; the D gene is possibly TRBD1 (5 bases). CDR3 sequence (DNA): TGCGCCAGCAGCTTGGGACTTAGCCCCCGGACAAGCTCCTACAATGAGCAGTTCTTC. Residues: CASSLGLSPRTSSYNEQFF.